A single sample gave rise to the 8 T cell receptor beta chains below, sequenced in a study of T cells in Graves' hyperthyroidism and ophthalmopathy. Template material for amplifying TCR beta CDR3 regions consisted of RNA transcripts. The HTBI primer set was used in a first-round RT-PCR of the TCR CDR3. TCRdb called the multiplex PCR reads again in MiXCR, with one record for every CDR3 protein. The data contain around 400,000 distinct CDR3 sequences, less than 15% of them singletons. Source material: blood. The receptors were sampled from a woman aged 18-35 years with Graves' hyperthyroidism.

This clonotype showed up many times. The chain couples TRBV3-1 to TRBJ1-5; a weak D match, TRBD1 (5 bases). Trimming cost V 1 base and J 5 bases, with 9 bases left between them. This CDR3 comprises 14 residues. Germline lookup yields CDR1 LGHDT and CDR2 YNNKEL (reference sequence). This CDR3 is CASSQAGYYQPQHF. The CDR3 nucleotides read TGTGCCAGCAGCCAAGCAGGGTATTATCAGCCCCAGCATTTT. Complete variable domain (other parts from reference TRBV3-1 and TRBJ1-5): DTAVSQTPKYLVTQMGNDKSIKCEQNLGHDTMYWYKQDSKKFLKIMFSYNNKELIINETVPNRFSPKSPDKAHLNLHINSLELGDSAVYFCASSQAGYYQPQHFGDGTRLSIL.

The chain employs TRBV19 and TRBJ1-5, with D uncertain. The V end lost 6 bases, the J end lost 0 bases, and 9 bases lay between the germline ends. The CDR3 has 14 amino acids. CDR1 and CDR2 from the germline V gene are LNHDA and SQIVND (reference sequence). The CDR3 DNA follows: TGTGCCAGTAGGACCGAAAGTAGCAATCAGCCCCAGCATTTT. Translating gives CASRTESSNQPQHF.

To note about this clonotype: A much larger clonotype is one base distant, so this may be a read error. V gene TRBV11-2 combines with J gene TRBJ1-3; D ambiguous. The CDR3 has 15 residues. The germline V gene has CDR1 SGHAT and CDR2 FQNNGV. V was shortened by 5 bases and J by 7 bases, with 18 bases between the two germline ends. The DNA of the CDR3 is TGTGCCAGCAGCCTAACGACCAGCTCCACCAACACCATATATTTT. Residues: CASSLTTSSTNTIYF.

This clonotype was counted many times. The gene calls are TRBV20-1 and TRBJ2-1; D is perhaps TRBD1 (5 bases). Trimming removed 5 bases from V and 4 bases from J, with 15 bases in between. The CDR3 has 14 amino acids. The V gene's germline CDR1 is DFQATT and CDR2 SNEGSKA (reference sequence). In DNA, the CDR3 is TGCAGTGCTGTAACCAGGGAAGCTTACAATGAGCAGTTCTTC. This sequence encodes CSAVTREAYNEQFF.

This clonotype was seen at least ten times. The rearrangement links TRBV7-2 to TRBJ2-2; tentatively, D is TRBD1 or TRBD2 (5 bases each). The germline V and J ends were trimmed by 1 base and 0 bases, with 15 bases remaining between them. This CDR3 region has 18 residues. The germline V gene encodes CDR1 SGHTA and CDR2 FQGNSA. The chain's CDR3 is CASSLDAAGTSNTGELFF. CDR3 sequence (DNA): TGTGCCAGCAGCTTAGATGCCGCCGGGACGTCGAACACCGGGGAGCTGTTTTTT.

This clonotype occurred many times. CDR3 loop: CASSPPGYRRTDTQYF. The CDR3 nucleotides read TGTGCCAGCAGCCCCCCCGGATACCGACGCACAGATACGCAGTATTTT. The chain uses TRBV13 and TRBJ2-3; D ambiguous. Trimming took 5 bases from V and 1 from J, leaving 16 bases between them. Germline CDR1 reads PRHDT; CDR2 reads FYEKMQ (reference sequence). The CDR3 spans 16 residues.

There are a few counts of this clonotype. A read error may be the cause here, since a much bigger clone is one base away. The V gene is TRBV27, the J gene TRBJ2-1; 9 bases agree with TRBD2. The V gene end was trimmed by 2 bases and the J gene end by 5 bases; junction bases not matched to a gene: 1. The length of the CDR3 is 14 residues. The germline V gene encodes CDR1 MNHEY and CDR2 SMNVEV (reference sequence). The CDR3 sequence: CASSLLAGHNEQFF. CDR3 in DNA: TGTGCCAGCAGTTTACTAGCGGGGCACAATGAGCAGTTCTTC.

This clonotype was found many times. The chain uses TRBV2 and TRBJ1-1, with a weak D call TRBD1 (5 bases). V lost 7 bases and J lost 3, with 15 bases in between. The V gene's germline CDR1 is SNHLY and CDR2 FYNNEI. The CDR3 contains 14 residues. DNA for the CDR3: TGTGCCAGCATTAGCTGGGGGGGAGACACTGAAGCTTTCTTT. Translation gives CASISWGGDTEAFF.